This T cell receptor (beta chain) stems from a study of cytotoxic CD8 clonotypes in ibrutinib-treated CLL. Across the whole study: The authors obtained response samples at a median of around 12 months of treatment, range 6 to 36.

The method was immunoSEQ multiplex PCR; TCRdb's version includes in-frame clones alone and lacks a portion of them. This table holds more than 300,000 clones, just under 80% found once. Comment on this clone: Its matching antigen is unknown.

The CDR3 runs to 12 residues. The V end lost 0 bases, the J end lost 7 bases, and 4 bases lay between the germline ends. Germline CDR1 and CDR2: KGHSH and LQKENI. General study findings and limits: The study found public clonotypes uncommon, contracting or stable on treatment. Clonality (at baseline) was higher than in age-matched healthy donors and tracked circulating CD8+ T-cell counts. Clonality, elevated at ibrutinib response, dropped back toward baseline at progression.

The sample here was PBMCs, taken before ibrutinib treatment. This clonotype originated in a human donor with chronic lymphocytic leukemia. The chain recombines TRBV18 with TRBJ1-5; D is unclear. CDR3 region: CASSPPDQPQHF. As DNA, the CDR3 is TGTGCCAGCTCACCACCAGACCAGCCCCAGCATTTT. The full variable domain, in which reference TRBV18 and TRBJ1-5 provide the parts outside the CDR3, is NAGVMQNPRHLVRRRGQEARLRCSPMKGHSHVYWYRQLPEEGLKFMVYLQKENIIDESGMPKERFSAEFPKEGPSILRIQQVVRGDSAAYFCASSPPDQPQHFGDGTRLSIL.